This TCR beta chain derives from a study of cytomegalovirus exposure and HLA in healthy donors. Notes on this clone: Its antigen remains unknown. Germline and junction disagree at one end, which may indicate a read error.

The CDR3 contains 13 residues. CDR1 LNHDA and CDR2 SQIVND come from the germline V gene (reference sequence). The PCR made use of 60 Vbeta and 13 Jbeta primers. The data were produced by immunoSEQ multiplex PCR, yet TCRdb's version contains in-frame clones alone and is incomplete. The sample has about 140,000 clones, 75% seen once. Study results and caveats: Donors were assumed by presence/absence analyses to have roughly uniform sequencing depth.

The V call is TRBV19, the J call TRBJ2-4, with D uncertain. The specimen was PBMCs. The TCR comes from a man aged 30 to 45 in good health and CMV-seronegative. In DNA, the CDR3 is TGTGCCAGTAGTCAGCCTATCAAAAACAGTCAGTACTTC. It translates to CASSQPIKNSQYF.